This entry lists 4 T cell receptor beta chains sequenced from one sample in a study of beta chain features in type 1 diabetes. The whole isolated RNA underwent reverse transcription, so sequencing captured expressed TCRB transcripts. TCRdb keeps only in-frame clones here, not all; method: immunoSEQ multiplex PCR. The table lists some 270,000 clones, around 7.3% of them singletons. Sequencing input: central memory CD4+ T cells from blood. These receptors originate from a woman aged 18 to 35 in good health.

The table lists this clone with many counts. The rearrangement links TRBV9 to TRBJ2-1; 7 positions match TRBD2. Germline CDR1 is SGDLS and CDR2 is YYNGEE. With V trimmed by 0 bases and J by 4 bases, 4 bases remained unmatched. The CDR3 runs to 15 residues. This CDR3 is CASSVAGREYNEQFF. CDR3 in DNA: TGTGCCAGCAGCGTAGCGGGGCGGGAGTACAATGAGCAGTTCTTC.

This clone was seen once. This chain joins TRBV30 and TRBJ2-5; D not certain. The CDR3 spans 12 residues. The V end was cut by 1 base, the J end by 5 bases, with 8 bases between. Germline V gene lookup returns CDR1 GTSNPN and CDR2 SVGIG (reference sequence). The CDR3 loop is CAWSEVGETQYF. The DNA of the CDR3 is TGTGCCTGGAGTGAGGTGGGGGAGACCCAGTACTTC.

This clone was seen many times. This chain connects TRBV29-1 to TRBJ2-5, with a possible D match to TRBD1 (6 bases). The CDR3 runs 14 residues. Trimming shortened V by 8 bases and J by 4 bases, and 20 bases separated the two germline ends. From germline, CDR1 is SQVTM and CDR2 ANQGSEA. CDR3 residues: CSFRGIDFRETQYF. CDR3 sequence (DNA): TGCAGCTTCAGGGGAATAGATTTTCGAGAGACCCAGTACTTC.

In this sample, this clone turned up a few times. The chain combines TRBV2 with TRBJ2-7; D gene uncertain. This CDR3 contains 15 residues. Germline V gives CDR1 SNHLY, CDR2 FYNNEI. V lost 4 bases, J lost 2 bases, and 15 bases lay in between. The CDR3 is CASSVRQIPAYEQYF. In DNA, the CDR3 is TGTGCCAGCAGTGTGCGGCAGATTCCCGCCTACGAGCAGTACTTC.